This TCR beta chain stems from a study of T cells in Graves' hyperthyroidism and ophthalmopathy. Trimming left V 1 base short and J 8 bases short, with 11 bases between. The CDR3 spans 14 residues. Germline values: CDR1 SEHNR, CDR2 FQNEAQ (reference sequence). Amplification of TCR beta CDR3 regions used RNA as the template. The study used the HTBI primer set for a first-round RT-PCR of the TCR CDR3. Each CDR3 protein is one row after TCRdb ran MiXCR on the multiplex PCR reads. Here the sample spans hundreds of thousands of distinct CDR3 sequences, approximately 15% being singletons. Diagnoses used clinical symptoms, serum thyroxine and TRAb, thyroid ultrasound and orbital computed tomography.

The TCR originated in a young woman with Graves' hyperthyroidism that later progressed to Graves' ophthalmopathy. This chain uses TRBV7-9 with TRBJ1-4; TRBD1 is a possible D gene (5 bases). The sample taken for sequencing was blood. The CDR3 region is CASSLVAEGEKLFF. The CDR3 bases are TGTGCCAGCAGCTTAGTAGCCGAGGGGGAAAAACTGTTTTTT.